Sequencing of this TCR beta chain was carried out in a study of blood T cell repertoires in COVID-19. Across the study: COVID-19 samples, acute and convalescent, were from the United States, Italy and Spain. PBMCs, B-cell-depleted T cells, or T cells were the source of the cDNA or gDNA that made up the material.

In the original processing: It was from reference gene primer amplification that nucleated cell counts were estimated. Measured with immunoSEQ multiplex PCR; TCRdb has only the in-frame clones, and not every one. The DNA was the basis for D and trimming; V, J and clone size are from that table. The table includes 350,000 or so clones, 70% to 90% detected once. Seattle researchers signed up patients amid active infection and tracked them longitudinally. The sequence came from a woman aged 25 to 45 with COVID-19, enrolled during active disease. Sample: peripheral blood.

The CDR3 bases are TGTGCCAGCAGTCCCACCCGGACAGGGACCTACGAGCAGTACTTC. Translated, it gives CASSPTRTGTYEQYF. This chain joins TRBV6-5 and TRBJ2-7; 8 bases fit TRBD1. The ends lost 5 bases at V and 2 bases at J; junction bases unmatched: 8. This CDR3 contains 15 residues. Looked up from germline, CDR1 is MNHEY and CDR2 is SVGAGI.